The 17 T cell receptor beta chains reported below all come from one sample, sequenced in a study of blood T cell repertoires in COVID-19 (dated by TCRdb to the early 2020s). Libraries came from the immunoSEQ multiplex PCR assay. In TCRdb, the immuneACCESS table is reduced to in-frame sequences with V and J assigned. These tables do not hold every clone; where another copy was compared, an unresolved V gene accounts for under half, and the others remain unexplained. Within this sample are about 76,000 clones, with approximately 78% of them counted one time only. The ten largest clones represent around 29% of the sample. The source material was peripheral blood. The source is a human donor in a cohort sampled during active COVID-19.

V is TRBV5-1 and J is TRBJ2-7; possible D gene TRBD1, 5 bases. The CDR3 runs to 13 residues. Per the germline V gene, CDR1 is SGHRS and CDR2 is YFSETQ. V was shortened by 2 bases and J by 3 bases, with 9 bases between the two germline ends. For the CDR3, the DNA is TGCGCCAGCAGCTTCACAGGCAACTACGAGCAGTACTTC. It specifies CASSFTGNYEQYF.

CDR3 sequence (DNA): TGTGCCAGCAGCACGACTAGTTCTCACATTCAGTACTTC. It specifies CASSTTSSHIQYF. J is TRBJ2-4 and V is TRBV5-4; a possible D gene is TRBD2 (6 bases). Between the trimmed V and J ends, which lost 4 bases and 8 bases, there was a span of 13 bases. The CDR3 length is 13 residues. CDR1 is SGHNT, CDR2 YYREEE, per germline (reference sequence). The full variable domain, in which reference TRBV5-4 and TRBJ2-4 provide the parts outside the CDR3, is ETGVTQSPTHLIKTRGQQVTLRCSSQSGHNTVSWYQQALGQGPQFIFQYYREEENGRGNFPPRFSGLQFPNYSSELNVNALELDDSALYLCASSTTSSHIQYFGAGTRLSVL.

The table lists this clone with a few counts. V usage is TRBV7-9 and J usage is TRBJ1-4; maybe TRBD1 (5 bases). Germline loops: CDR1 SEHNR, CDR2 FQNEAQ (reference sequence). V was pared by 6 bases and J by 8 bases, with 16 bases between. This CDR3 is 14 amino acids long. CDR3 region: CASSPRGDEEKLFF. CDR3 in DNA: TGTGCCAGCAGTCCCCGGGGGGATGAGGAAAAACTGTTTTTT.

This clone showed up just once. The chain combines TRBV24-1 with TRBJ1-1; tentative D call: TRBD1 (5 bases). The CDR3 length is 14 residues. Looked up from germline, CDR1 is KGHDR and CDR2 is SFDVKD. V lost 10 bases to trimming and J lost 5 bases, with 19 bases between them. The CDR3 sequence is CATWVRGVRTEAFF. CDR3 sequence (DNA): TGTGCCACTTGGGTGCGGGGGGTAAGGACTGAAGCTTTCTTT.

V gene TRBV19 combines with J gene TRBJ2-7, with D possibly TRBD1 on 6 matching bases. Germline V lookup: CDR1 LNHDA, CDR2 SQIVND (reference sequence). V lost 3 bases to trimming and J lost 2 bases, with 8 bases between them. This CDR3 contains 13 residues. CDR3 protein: CASSMGTTYEQYF. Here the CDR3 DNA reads TGTGCCAGTAGTATGGGGACAACCTACGAGCAGTACTTC.

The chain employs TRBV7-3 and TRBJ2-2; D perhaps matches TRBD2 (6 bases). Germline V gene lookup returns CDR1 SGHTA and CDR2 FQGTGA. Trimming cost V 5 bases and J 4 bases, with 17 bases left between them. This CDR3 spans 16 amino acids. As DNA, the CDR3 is TGTGCCAGCAGCCCCTATGGAGGGGTCGGCACCGGGGAGCTGTTTTTT. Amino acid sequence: CASSPYGGVGTGELFF.

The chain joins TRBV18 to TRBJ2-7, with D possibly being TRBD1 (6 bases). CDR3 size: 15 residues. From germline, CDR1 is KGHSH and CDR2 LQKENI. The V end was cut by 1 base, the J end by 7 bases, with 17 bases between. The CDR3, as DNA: TGTGCCAGCTCACCACGGACTCCAGGGGTTGGGGAGCAGTACTTC. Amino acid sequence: CASSPRTPGVGEQYF.

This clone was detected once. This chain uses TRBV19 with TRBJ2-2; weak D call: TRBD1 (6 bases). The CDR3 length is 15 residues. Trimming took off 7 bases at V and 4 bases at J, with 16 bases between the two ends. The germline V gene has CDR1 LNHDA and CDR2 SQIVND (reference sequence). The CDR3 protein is CASTDPGALTGELFF. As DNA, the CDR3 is TGTGCCAGTACCGACCCAGGGGCACTCACCGGGGAGCTGTTTTTT. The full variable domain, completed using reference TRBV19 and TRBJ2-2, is DGGITQSPKYLFRKEGQNVTLSCEQNLNHDAMYWYRQDPGQGLRLIYYSQIVNDFQKGDIAEGYSVSREKKESFPLTVTSAQKNPTAFYLCASTDPGALTGELFFGEGSRLTVL.

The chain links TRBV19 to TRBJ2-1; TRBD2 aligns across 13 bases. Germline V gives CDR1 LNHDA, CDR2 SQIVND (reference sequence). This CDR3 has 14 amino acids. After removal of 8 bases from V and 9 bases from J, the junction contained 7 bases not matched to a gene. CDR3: CASRGLAGVGEQFF. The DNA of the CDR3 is TGTGCCAGTCGCGGACTAGCGGGGGTGGGTGAGCAGTTCTTC.

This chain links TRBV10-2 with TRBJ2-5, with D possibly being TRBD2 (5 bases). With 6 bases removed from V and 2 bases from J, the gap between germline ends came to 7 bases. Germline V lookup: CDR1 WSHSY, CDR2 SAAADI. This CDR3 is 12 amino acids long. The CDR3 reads CASRERQETQYF. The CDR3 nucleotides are TGCGCCAGCAGGGAGCGGCAAGAGACCCAGTACTTC.

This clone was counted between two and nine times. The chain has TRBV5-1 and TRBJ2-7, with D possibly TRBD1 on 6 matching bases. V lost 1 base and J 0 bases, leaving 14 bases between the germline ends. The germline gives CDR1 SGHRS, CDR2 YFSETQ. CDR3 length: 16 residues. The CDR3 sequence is CASSLSSGQSSYEQYF. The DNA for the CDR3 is TGCGCCAGCAGCTTGTCGAGTGGACAGTCCTCCTACGAGCAGTACTTC.

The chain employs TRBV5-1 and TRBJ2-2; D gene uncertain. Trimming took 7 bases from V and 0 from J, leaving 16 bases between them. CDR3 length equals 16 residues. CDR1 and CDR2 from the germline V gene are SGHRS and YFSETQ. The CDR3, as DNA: TGCGCCAGCTCCCCGACTCTTCCCTCGAACACCGGGGAGCTGTTTTTT. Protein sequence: CASSPTLPSNTGELFF.

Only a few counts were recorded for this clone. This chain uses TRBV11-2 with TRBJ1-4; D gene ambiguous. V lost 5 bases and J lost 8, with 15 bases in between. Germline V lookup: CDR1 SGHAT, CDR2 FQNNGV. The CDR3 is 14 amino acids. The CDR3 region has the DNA TGTGCCAGCAGCCCCGTCTCGGTCAAGGAAAAACTGTTTTTT. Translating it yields CASSPVSVKEKLFF.

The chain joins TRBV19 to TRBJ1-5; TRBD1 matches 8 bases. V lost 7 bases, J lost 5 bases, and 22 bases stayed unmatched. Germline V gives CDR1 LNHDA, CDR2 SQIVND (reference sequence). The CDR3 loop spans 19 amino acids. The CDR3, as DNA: TGTGCCAGTAACATGGGGCTTGGACAGGGAGCCCCATCCTATCAGCCCCAGCATTTT. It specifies CASNMGLGQGAPSYQPQHF.

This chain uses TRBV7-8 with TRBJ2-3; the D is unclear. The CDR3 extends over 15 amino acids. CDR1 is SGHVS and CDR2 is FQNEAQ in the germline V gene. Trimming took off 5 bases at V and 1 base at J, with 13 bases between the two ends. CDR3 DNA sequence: TGTGCCAGCAGCATAGGTATCCGAGGCACAGATACGCAGTATTTT. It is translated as CASSIGIRGTDTQYF.

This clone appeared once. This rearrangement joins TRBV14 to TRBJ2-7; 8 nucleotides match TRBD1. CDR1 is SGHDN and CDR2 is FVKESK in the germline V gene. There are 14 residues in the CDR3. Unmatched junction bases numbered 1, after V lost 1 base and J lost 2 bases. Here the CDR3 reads CASSQGTGPYEQYF. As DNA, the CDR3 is TGTGCCAGCAGCCAAGGGACAGGGCCCTACGAGCAGTACTTC.

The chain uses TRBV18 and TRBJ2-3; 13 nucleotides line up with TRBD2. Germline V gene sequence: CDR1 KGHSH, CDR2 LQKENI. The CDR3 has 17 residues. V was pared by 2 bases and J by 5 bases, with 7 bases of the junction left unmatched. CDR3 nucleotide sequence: TGTGCCAGCTCACCAACGACTAGCGGGGGGCCGGGAGATACGCAGTATTTT. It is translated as CASSPTTSGGPGDTQYF.